This is a list of T cell receptor beta chains from one sample in a study. Repertoires were generated with immunoSEQ multiplex PCR, while TCRdb's copy carries only in-frame clones and drops some. The sample carries 60,000 to 85,000 clones, 93% recorded once. Sequencing was performed on PBMCs. The receptors stem from a man aged 40-50 years with rheumatoid arthritis. CDR3s include the opening cysteine and the closing phenylalanine or tryptophan. The order of the fields is CDR3 length, J gene, V gene, D gene, clone size, CDR3 DNA, CDR3 protein. D genes are given only for firm matches. For some rows the clone size is stated as once, few or many, or as a class when expanded; others skip it.

len: 18; j_gene: TRBJ2-2; v_gene: TRBV21-1; d_gene: .; abundance: .; CDR3nt: TGTGCCAGCAGCAAAGCAGAACTAGCGGGCACGAACACCGGGGAGCTGTTTTTT; CDR3aa: CASSKAELAGTNTGELFF
len: 14; j_gene: TRBJ2-5; v_gene: TRBV5-4; d_gene: .; abundance: once; CDR3nt: TGTGCCAGCAGCTTAAGAGGGGCCAGAGAGACCCAGTACTTC; CDR3aa: CASSLRGARETQYF
len: 14; j_gene: TRBJ2-5; v_gene: TRBV6-2/TRBV6-3; d_gene: .; abundance: .; CDR3nt: TGTGCCAGCAGTTATCGCCCCCCGGGGTTGACCCAGTACTTC; CDR3aa: CASSYRPPGLTQYF
len: 14; j_gene: TRBJ1-1; v_gene: TRBV6-5; d_gene: TRBD1; abundance: .; CDR3nt: TGTGCCAGCAGTCAACGGACAGGGGTCACTGAAGCTTTCTTT; CDR3aa: CASSQRTGVTEAFF
len: 11; j_gene: TRBJ2-7; v_gene: TRBV6-1; d_gene: .; abundance: .; CDR3nt: TGTGCCAGCAGTGAAGAACGGCCCCCATCCTTC; CDR3aa: CASSEERPPSF
len: 13; j_gene: TRBJ1-1; v_gene: TRBV30; d_gene: .; abundance: .; CDR3nt: TGTGCCTGGAGTCCTGGGGGGAACACTGAAGCTTTCTTT; CDR3aa: CAWSPGGNTEAFF
len: 13; j_gene: TRBJ1-5; v_gene: TRBV19; d_gene: .; abundance: .; CDR3nt: TGTGCCAGTAGTATGGGGGTTGGTCAGCCCCAGCATTTT; CDR3aa: CASSMGVGQPQHF
len: 13; j_gene: TRBJ1-2; v_gene: TRBV20-1; d_gene: .; abundance: once; CDR3nt: TGCAGTGCTAGTTTCGGACGGACCTATGGCTACACCTTC; CDR3aa: CSASFGRTYGYTF
len: 15; j_gene: TRBJ2-1; v_gene: TRBV5-4; d_gene: .; abundance: .; CDR3nt: TGTGCCAGCAGCCGGGTGGGGAACTCCTACAATGAGCAGTTCTTC; CDR3aa: CASSRVGNSYNEQFF
len: 15; j_gene: TRBJ2-5; v_gene: TRBV25-1; d_gene: TRBD1; abundance: .; CDR3nt: TGTGCCAGCAGTGAATTGGTGGACAGGGAAGAGACCCAGTACTTC; CDR3aa: CASSELVDREETQYF
len: 12; j_gene: TRBJ2-5; v_gene: TRBV5-1; d_gene: .; abundance: .; CDR3nt: TGCGCCAGCAGCTTTTCACTGGAGACCCAGTACTTC; CDR3aa: CASSFSLETQYF
len: 16; j_gene: TRBJ2-5; v_gene: TRBV3-1/TRBV3-2; d_gene: TRBD1; abundance: .; CDR3nt: TGTGCCAGCAGCCAAGAATTCGGGACAGGGCACGGGGCCCAGTACTTC; CDR3aa: CASSQEFGTGHGAQYF
len: 14; j_gene: TRBJ2-4; v_gene: TRBV2; d_gene: .; abundance: .; CDR3nt: TGTGCCACCCGGAGGGACTCTTCCAAAAACATTCAGTACTTC; CDR3aa: CATRRDSSKNIQYF
len: 15; j_gene: TRBJ1-2; v_gene: TRBV19; d_gene: .; abundance: .; CDR3nt: TGTGCCAGTAGTATCCCGGACGCTTCGTGGGGAGGCTACACCTTC; CDR3aa: CASSIPDASWGGYTF
len: 12; j_gene: TRBJ1-2; v_gene: TRBV2; d_gene: .; abundance: .; CDR3nt: TGTGCCAGCAGGGGGCTCGGGAATGGCTACACCTTC; CDR3aa: CASRGLGNGYTF
len: 17; j_gene: TRBJ1-6; v_gene: TRBV5-8; d_gene: .; abundance: .; CDR3nt: TGTGCCAGCAGTTATGGATCAGGGAGCTCCTATAATTCACCCCTCCACTTT; CDR3aa: CASSYGSGSSYNSPLHF
len: 14; j_gene: TRBJ2-1; v_gene: TRBV7-9; d_gene: .; abundance: .; CDR3nt: TGTGCCAGCTCCTCGGGGGGCACCTACAATGAGCAGTTCTTC; CDR3aa: CASSSGGTYNEQFF
len: 12; j_gene: TRBJ2-7; v_gene: TRBV10-3; d_gene: TRBD1; abundance: .; CDR3nt: TGTGCCACTGGGACAGGCCCCTACGAGCAGTACTTC; CDR3aa: CATGTGPYEQYF
len: 16; j_gene: TRBJ2-6; v_gene: TRBV5-1; d_gene: .; abundance: .; CDR3nt: TGCGCCAGCAGCACGACACGGTTCTCTGGGGCCAACGTCCTGACTTTC; CDR3aa: CASSTTRFSGANVLTF
len: 17; j_gene: TRBJ2-7; v_gene: TRBV4-2; d_gene: TRBD2; abundance: few; CDR3nt: TGTGCCAGCAGCCAAGATTCTGCTAGCGGGAGTGTCTACGAGCAGTACTTC; CDR3aa: CASSQDSASGSVYEQYF
len: 16; j_gene: TRBJ2-7; v_gene: TRBV5-1; d_gene: TRBD2; abundance: .; CDR3nt: TGCGCCAGCAGCTTGGGGACTAGCGGAGGGGTCTACGAGCAGTACTTC; CDR3aa: CASSLGTSGGVYEQYF
len: 15; j_gene: TRBJ2-7; v_gene: TRBV10-3; d_gene: .; abundance: .; CDR3nt: TGTGCCATCAGTGAGTCTACATCCAACTCCTACGAGCAGTACTTC; CDR3aa: CAISESTSNSYEQYF